Each of the 27 T cell receptor beta chains below was sequenced from the same sample in a study of cytomegalovirus exposure and HLA in healthy donors. The PCR was carried out with 60 Vbeta primers and 13 Jbeta primers. TCRdb's table, derived via immunoSEQ multiplex PCR, lists solely in-frame clones and lacks some. In the table there are around 100,000 clones, about 80% of which are singletons. Specimen: PBMCs. These TCRs come from a man aged 25 to 45 in good health and CMV-seronegative.

This clone was picked up one time. The gene calls are TRBV27 and TRBJ2-3, with 12 bases fitting TRBD2. There are 16 residues in the CDR3. V was clipped by 0 bases and J by 6 bases; unmatched bases: 4. Germline CDR1 and CDR2: MNHEY and SMNVEV (reference sequence). CDR3 protein: CASSLSTSGSGDTQYF. CDR3 DNA sequence: TGTGCCAGCAGTTTATCGACTAGCGGGAGTGGGGATACGCAGTATTTT.

This sequence joins TRBV11-1 and TRBJ2-7; TRBD1 is a possible D gene (6 bases). Germline V gene data show CDR1 as SGHAT and CDR2 as FQDESV (reference sequence). V was clipped by 4 bases and J by 2 bases, with 9 bases between them. The CDR3 covers 13 residues. Written as DNA, the CDR3 is TGTGCCAGCAGCTCCGGACAGACCTACGAGCAGTACTTC. It codes for CASSSGQTYEQYF.

J is TRBJ1-5 and V is TRBV7-3; the D is unclear. Germline V gene data show CDR1 as SGHTA and CDR2 as FQGTGA. The V end lost 1 base, the J end lost 7 bases, and 8 bases lay between the germline ends. CDR3 length: 13 amino acids. The CDR3 reads CASSLRAGQPQHF. CDR3 bases: TGTGCCAGCAGCTTAAGAGCGGGCCAGCCCCAGCATTTT.

The chain carries TRBV7-9 and TRBJ2-7, with D maybe TRBD2 (6 bases). The CDR3 covers 12 residues. Trimming pared 7 bases from V and 12 bases from J, leaving 19 bases between. Germline-derived CDR1 and CDR2 are SEHNR and FQNEAQ (reference sequence). Here the CDR3 DNA reads TGTGCCAGCACCCCTATCGGGAGTAGTGGGTACTTC. It encodes CASTPIGSSGYF.

The rearrangement joins TRBV6-1 to TRBJ2-7; D ambiguous. The CDR3 totals 13 residues. V lost 7 bases and J 5 bases, leaving 15 bases between the germline ends. Germline V gene data show CDR1 as MNHNS and CDR2 as SASEGT. The CDR3 coding sequence is TGTGCCAGCAACTTCAGGTCCAGGAACGAGCAGTACTTC. This gives the protein CASNFRSRNEQYF.

As to this clone: An end of the junction differs from the germline gene, which may be a read error. CDR3 region: CTSSWTPTGELFF. DNA of the CDR3: TGTACCAGCAGCTGGACTCCCACCGGGGAGCTGTTTTTT. V usage is TRBV7-9 and J usage is TRBJ2-2; TRBD2 is a possible D gene (5 bases). CDR3 length: 13 amino acids. CDR1 is SEHNR and CDR2 is FQNEAQ in the germline V gene (reference sequence).

This clone showed up just a few times. This chain joins TRBV6-6 and TRBJ2-7; TRBD1 might be the D (6 bases). There are 12 residues in the CDR3. Germline-derived CDR1 and CDR2 are MNHNY and SVGAGI (reference sequence). V lost 8 bases to trimming and J lost 1 base, with 9 bases between them. CDR3 bases: TGTGCCAGCGCGACAGGATCCTACGAGCAGTACTTC. It encodes CASATGSYEQYF.

The chain carries TRBV29-1 and TRBJ1-2, with 9 bases fitting TRBD1. The length of the CDR3 is 13 residues. CDR1 SQVTM and CDR2 ANQGSEA come from the germline V gene. The J segment lost 3 bases and the V segment lost 7 bases, leaving 6 bases of the junction unmatched. In nucleotides, the CDR3 is TGCAGCGCAGGACAGGGGTATCACTATGGCTACACCTTC. It encodes CSAGQGYHYGYTF.

The V call is TRBV15, the J call TRBJ2-5, with TRBD1 as a possible D gene (6 bases). CDR3 length: 14 residues. Germline CDR1 is LNHNV and CDR2 is YYDKDF (reference sequence). Trimming took 0 bases from V and 4 from J, leaving 9 bases between them. The CDR3 spells CATSRDSGAETQYF. CDR3 coding DNA: TGTGCCACCAGCAGAGATTCAGGGGCAGAGACCCAGTACTTC.

V is TRBV21-1 and J is TRBJ2-3; TRBD2, the table's D call, lacks a check against the DNA. TRBV21-1 is a pseudogene. The CDR3 extends over 16 amino acids. In nucleotides, the CDR3 is TGTGCCAGCAGCAAGGGAAGGGAGTCTTGGGCAGATACGCAGTATTTT. It yields the protein CASSKGRESWADTQYF.

As concerns this clone: One base separates it from a far larger clone, so it is likely a read error. Within the sample, other DNA sequences also encode this same CDR3. The chain has TRBV10-3 and TRBJ2-1, with 9 bases that match TRBD1. The V gene's germline CDR1 is ENHRY and CDR2 SYGVKD. V was clipped by 10 bases and J by 7 bases; unmatched bases: 17. This CDR3 has 16 amino acids. CDR3 protein: CATRDRALTLQNEQFF. The CDR3 DNA reads TGTGCCACCCGGGACAGGGCCCTTACGCTTCAAAATGAGCAGTTCTTC.

This clone was seen only a few times. This chain uses TRBV25-1 with TRBJ2-1; 12 nucleotides agree with TRBD2. This CDR3 is built from 18 residues. V shed 2 bases and J 2 bases; nucleotides not matched to a gene: 7. Germline CDR1 and CDR2: MGHDK and SYGVNS. The chain's CDR3 is CASSEETSGRNAYNEQFF. For the CDR3, the DNA is TGTGCCAGCAGTGAAGAGACTAGCGGGAGAAACGCCTACAATGAGCAGTTCTTC.

There are a few counts of this clone. The rearrangement joins TRBV2 to TRBJ1-6; 12 bases fit TRBD1. Trimming removed 8 bases from V and 8 bases from J; junction bases left unmatched: 4. This CDR3 spans 14 amino acids. Germline V lookup: CDR1 SNHLY, CDR2 FYNNEI. CDR3 amino acids: CASGGTGGYSPLHF. The CDR3 DNA reads as TGTGCCAGCGGAGGGACAGGGGGCTATTCACCCCTCCACTTT.

This chain uses TRBV19 with TRBJ1-1; D call uncertain. The CDR3 is made up of 13 amino acids. Between the trimmed V and J ends, which lost 3 bases and 3 bases, there was a span of 8 bases. Per the germline V gene, CDR1 is LNHDA and CDR2 is SQIVND (reference sequence). The CDR3 DNA reads as TGTGCCAGTAGTATGACACCCGACACTGAAGCTTTCTTT. It translates to CASSMTPDTEAFF.

This chain uses TRBV5-4 with TRBJ2-6; D is unclear. V dropped 4 bases and J dropped 0 bases, with 5 bases sitting between them. Germline values: CDR1 SGHNT, CDR2 YYREEE (reference sequence). The CDR3 consists of 14 residues. The CDR3 reads CASSVDSGANVLTF. The CDR3 bases are TGTGCCAGCAGCGTAGACTCTGGGGCCAACGTCCTGACTTTC.

This clone was observed a handful of times. V and J are TRBV4-2 and TRBJ2-3, with D possibly being TRBD1 (6 bases). CDR1 LGHNA and CDR2 YNFKEQ come from the germline V gene. This CDR3 region has 17 residues. V dropped 4 bases and J dropped 1 base, with 18 bases sitting between them. This CDR3 is CASSPLDRDTGTDTQYF. The CDR3 coding sequence is TGTGCCAGCAGCCCCCTAGACCGGGACACCGGCACAGATACGCAGTATTTT.

This clone turned up a few times. This chain links TRBV4-2 with TRBJ1-1, with 7 bases fitting TRBD1. The CDR3 has 16 residues. Germline CDR1 LGHNA, CDR2 YNFKEQ. The V segment lost 6 bases and the J segment 1 base; nucleotides outside the gene matches: 11. The CDR3, as DNA: TGTGCCAGCAGTGTGGGAGGCAGGGGGAAGAACACTGAAGCTTTCTTT. Residues: CASSVGGRGKNTEAFF.

The gene calls are TRBV25-1 and TRBJ2-5; 11 positions match TRBD2. Germline values: CDR1 MGHDK, CDR2 SYGVNS. The CDR3 spans 17 residues. Losses at the gene ends were 8 bases for V and 1 base for J; bases not matched to a gene: 12. CDR3 residues: CASGPGLAVRAQETQYF. The CDR3, as DNA: TGTGCCAGCGGACCGGGACTAGCGGTTAGGGCCCAAGAGACCCAGTACTTC. The variable domain in full, with the rest retrieved from reference TRBV25-1 and TRBJ2-5, is EADIYQTPRYLVIGTGKKITLECSQTMGHDKMYWYQQDPGMELHLIHYSYGVNSTEKGDLSSESTVSRIRTEHFPLTLESARPSHTSQYLCASGPGLAVRAQETQYFGPGTRLLVL.

V gene TRBV5-1 combines with J gene TRBJ2-1; 8 nucleotides match TRBD2. Germline CDR1 reads SGHRS; CDR2 reads YFSETQ. V lost 4 bases, J lost 2 bases, and 5 bases stayed unmatched. The CDR3 is 15 residues long. The CDR3 protein is CASSLKAGAYNEQFF. CDR3 in DNA: TGCGCCAGCAGCCTCAAAGCGGGGGCCTACAATGAGCAGTTCTTC.

The CDR3 reads CASSVMAGGRTGELFF. The CDR3, as DNA: TGTGCCAGCAGCGTAATGGCGGGGGGGCGTACCGGGGAGCTGTTTTTT. This chain links TRBV9 with TRBJ2-2; 9 bases are a match to TRBD2. The CDR3 loop spans 16 amino acids. V shed 1 base and J 5 bases; nucleotides not matched to a gene: 6. CDR1 and CDR2 (germline): SGDLS, YYNGEE.

This sequence joins TRBV25-1 and TRBJ2-5; 10 bases fit TRBD1. Germline V gives CDR1 MGHDK, CDR2 SYGVNS. The CDR3 covers 17 residues. Trimming at V came to 1 base and at J to 5 bases, leaving 10 bases not matched to a gene. The CDR3 DNA reads as TGTGCCAGCAGTGAATCGTTTTTGGGGACAGGGGATGAGACCCAGTACTTC. Translated: CASSESFLGTGDETQYF.

The chain couples TRBV7-9 to TRBJ2-1; 8 bases align to TRBD1. The CDR3 contains 12 residues. Germline V lookup: CDR1 SEHNR, CDR2 FQNEAQ (reference sequence). V lost 6 bases, J lost 5 bases, and 0 bases stayed unmatched. CDR3 coding DNA: TGTGCCAGCAGGGACAGGGACAATGAGCAGTTCTTC. Translation gives CASRDRDNEQFF. Drawing the rest from reference TRBV7-9 and TRBJ2-1, the complete variable domain is DTGVSQNPRHKITKRGQNVTFRCDPISEHNRLYWYRQTLGQGPEFLTYFQNEAQLEKSRLLSDRFSAERPKGSFSTLEIQRTEQGDSAMYLCASRDRDNEQFFGPGTRLTVL.

This clone occurred a few times. The rearrangement joins TRBV28 to TRBJ2-3; perhaps TRBD2 as D (6 bases). V dropped 3 bases and J dropped 3 bases, with 10 bases sitting between them. Looked up from germline, CDR1 is MDHEN and CDR2 is SYDVKM. The CDR3 consists of 14 residues. CDR3 protein: CASSFSGRTDTQYF. CDR3 sequence (DNA): TGTGCCAGCAGTTTTTCAGGGAGGACAGATACGCAGTATTTT.

CDR3 residues: CASRKNRGGPQPQHF. CDR3 DNA: TGTGCCAGCAGAAAAAACCGGGGTGGCCCTCAGCCCCAGCATTTT. V usage is TRBV2 and J usage is TRBJ1-5; D uncertain. V gave up 6 bases and J gave up 6 bases, with 18 bases separating them. The CDR3 contains 15 residues. Germline CDR1 and CDR2: SNHLY and FYNNEI.

The rearrangement links TRBV5-4 to TRBJ2-3; perhaps TRBD2 as D (6 bases). This CDR3 contains 15 residues. CDR1 is SGHNT and CDR2 is YYREEE in the germline V gene (reference sequence). Deletions cut 2 bases from V and 3 bases from J, with 13 bases between. The CDR3 DNA reads as TGTGCCAGCAGCTTTCCCGCGGGGTCTACAGATACGCAGTATTTT. Translation gives CASSFPAGSTDTQYF. Based on the CDR3 plus reference TRBV5-4 and TRBJ2-3, the full variable domain is ETGVTQSPTHLIKTRGQQVTLRCSSQSGHNTVSWYQQALGQGPQFIFQYYREEENGRGNFPPRFSGLQFPNYSSELNVNALELDDSALYLCASSFPAGSTDTQYFGPGTRLTVL.

The genes are TRBV5-1 and TRBJ1-1, with 8 positions matching TRBD1. This CDR3 comprises 14 residues. The V gene's germline CDR1 is SGHRS and CDR2 YFSETQ. Trimming cost V 0 bases and J 7 bases; bases outside gene matches: 5. CDR3 in amino acids: CASSLGGQGSEAFF. The CDR3 bases are TGCGCCAGCAGCTTGGGTGGACAGGGCAGTGAAGCTTTCTTT.

The V and J genes are TRBV9 and TRBJ1-2; D possibly corresponds to TRBD1 (5 bases). CDR3 size: 12 residues. Trimming pared 3 bases from V and 5 bases from J, leaving 8 bases between. Germline V CDR1 and CDR2: SGDLS, YYNGEE. CDR3 sequence reads: CASSADRYGYTF. The CDR3 DNA reads TGTGCCAGCAGCGCCGACAGATATGGCTACACCTTC. Drawing the rest from reference TRBV9 and TRBJ1-2, the complete variable domain is DSGVTQTPKHLITATGQRVTLRCSPRSGDLSVYWYQQSLDQGLQFLIQYYNGEERAKGNILERFSAQQFPDLHSELNLSSLELGDSALYFCASSADRYGYTFGSGTRLTVV.